Each of the 9 T cell receptor beta chains below was sequenced from the same sample in a study of blood T cell repertoires in COVID-19. Here immunoSEQ multiplex PCR was the method, and the copy in TCRdb shows in-frame clones only, minus some. The top ten hold about 4.7% of the sample, which has roughly 200,000 clones, approximately 86% seen once. The specimen was PBMCs or T cells enriched from blood (not recorded which). All receptors derive from a woman younger than 45 who had been exposed to COVID-19.

J is TRBJ2-7 and V is TRBV5-1; 10 bases fit TRBD1. Germline CDR1 SGHRS, CDR2 YFSETQ. V was pared by 4 bases and J by 5 bases, with 6 bases of the junction left unmatched. The CDR3 extends over 14 amino acids. The CDR3 is CASSIGQGVNEQYF. The CDR3 DNA follows: TGCGCCAGCAGCATCGGACAGGGGGTCAACGAGCAGTACTTC.

The chain has TRBV5-6 and TRBJ2-1; 10 bases are a match to TRBD2. Germline V CDR1 and CDR2: SGHDT, YYEEEE. The CDR3 consists of 15 residues. After removal of 5 bases from V and 5 bases from J, the junction contained 7 bases not matched to a gene. DNA for the CDR3: TGTGCCAGCAGTTCCCAGCGGGGGGGCCACAATGAGCAGTTCTTC. This translates into CASSSQRGGHNEQFF.

V gene TRBV12-5 combines with J gene TRBJ1-3; D is ambiguous. Deletions cut 5 bases from V and 7 bases from J, with 12 bases between. CDR1 is LGHNT and CDR2 is FRNRAP in the germline V gene. CDR3 length equals 13 residues. CDR3 in amino acids: CASGISGINTIYF. The DNA for the CDR3 is TGTGCTAGTGGTATATCCGGGATCAACACCATATATTTT.

This chain joins TRBV18 and TRBJ1-5, with 8 bases fitting TRBD1. Per the germline V gene, CDR1 is KGHSH and CDR2 is LQKENI. J lost 0 bases, V lost 5 bases, and 9 bases had no gene match. CDR3 size: 17 residues. In DNA form, the CDR3 reads TGTGCCAGCTCAACCACAGGGGGGTCGGGTAGCAATCAGCCCCAGCATTTT. Its translation is CASSTTGGSGSNQPQHF.

The genes are TRBV5-1 and TRBJ1-1, with D uncertain. Germline V gene sequence: CDR1 SGHRS, CDR2 YFSETQ. Trimming removed 5 bases at V and 1 base at J, with 12 bases between. The CDR3 covers 14 residues. The CDR3 bases are TGCGCCAGCAGAGACTTTAACCCGAACACTGAAGCTTTCTTT. Translating it yields CASRDFNPNTEAFF.

J is TRBJ1-1 and V is TRBV2, with D perhaps matching TRBD1 (5 bases). V was pared by 3 bases and J by 1 base, with 6 bases between. Germline CDR1 is SNHLY and CDR2 is FYNNEI. The CDR3 consists of 13 residues. The CDR3 loop is CASSEGRNTEAFF. CDR3 sequence (DNA): TGTGCCAGCAGTGAGGGGCGGAACACTGAAGCTTTCTTT.

This chain connects TRBV7-9 to TRBJ2-7; TRBD1 matches at 11 bases. This CDR3 has 16 amino acids. Germline CDR1 SEHNR, CDR2 FQNEAQ (reference sequence). The trim removed 5 bases at V and 3 bases at J, leaving 9 bases unmatched. The CDR3 loop reads CASSLTPGQGVYEQYF. CDR3 nucleotide sequence: TGTGCCAGCAGCCTGACCCCGGGACAGGGGGTCTACGAGCAGTACTTC.

The V call is TRBV27, the J call TRBJ2-2; D might be TRBD2 (5 bases). The V gene lost 3 bases and the J gene lost 1 base, with 6 bases spanning the gap. This CDR3 region has 14 residues. The germline CDR1 and CDR2 sequences are MNHEY and SMNVEV (reference sequence). DNA of the CDR3: TGTGCCAGCAGTTTCGAGGGGAACACCGGGGAGCTGTTTTTT. This gives the protein CASSFEGNTGELFF.

The V gene is TRBV3-1 (or the pseudogene TRBV3-2), the J gene TRBJ1-5, with unresolved D. V lost 1 base and J 6 bases, leaving 7 bases between the germline ends. The CDR3 is 13 residues long. Germline loops: CDR1 LGHDT, CDR2 YNNKEL (reference sequence). CDR3 coding DNA: TGTGCCAGCAGCCAAGGCGAGGGTCAGCCCCAGCATTTT. Protein sequence: CASSQGEGQPQHF.